This paragraph covers one TCR beta chain sequence. Its antigen is not known. The CDR3 consists of 13 residues. Trimming took off 2 bases at V and 0 bases at J, with 4 bases between the two ends. Germline CDR1 and CDR2: LGHNA and YSLEER. This record comes from a study of identifying expanded T cells in peripheral blood. Study-level findings and limits: Variance in clone template counts between roughly 2-week samples significantly increased with total template count across all healthy donors. Differentially abundant clones: about 1.2 between replicates, 16.4 at roughly 15 days, 19 to 20 at four.

TCRdb's table, derived via immunoSEQ multiplex PCR, lists solely in-frame clones and lacks some. Of 50,000 to 75,000 clones listed, approximately 82% are singletons. Healthy donors had no documented immune events, such as infections, while sampled. The chain carries TRBV4-3 and TRBJ1-1; D not resolved. The sequence was obtained from a person aged 18 to 75 in good health. Specimen: blood. CDR3 in DNA: TGCGCCAGCAGCCAACTCGTGAACACTGAAGCTTTCTTT. It is translated as CASSQLVNTEAFF.